The next 17 T cell receptor beta chains were all read from a single sample in a study of shared T cell receptors in the human thymus. Profiled with immunoSEQ multiplex PCR; TCRdb holds only in-frame clones, not every one. The sample consists of around 67,000 clones, more than 90% of them appearing once. Sequencing was done on a sample of thymocytes. All receptors derive from a human donor.

The J gene is TRBJ2-6, the V gene TRBV29-1; the match to TRBD1 covers 9 bases. This CDR3 is 16 amino acids long. Trimming removed 5 bases from V and 0 bases from J; junction bases left unmatched: 5. The germline V gene encodes CDR1 SQVTM and CDR2 ANQGSEA. CDR3 region: CSVFGTGPSGANVLTF. CDR3 nucleotide sequence: TGCAGCGTTTTCGGGACAGGGCCCTCTGGGGCCAACGTCCTGACTTTC.

This chain links TRBV4-1 with TRBJ2-7, with 10 bases aligning to TRBD1. Germline-derived CDR1 and CDR2 are MGHRA and YSYEKL. The CDR3 sequence is 15 residues long. The J segment lost 6 bases and the V segment lost 4 bases, leaving 9 bases of the junction unmatched. As DNA, the CDR3 is TGCGCCAGCAGCCTTCCCGGGACAGGGGCTGGCGAGCAGTACTTC. This sequence encodes CASSLPGTGAGEQYF.

The V call is TRBV13, the J call TRBJ2-2; perhaps D is TRBD1 or TRBD2 (5 bases each). Germline assignment: CDR1 PRHDT and CDR2 FYEKMQ (reference sequence). V was clipped by 3 bases and J by 2 bases, with 13 bases between them. This CDR3 is 16 amino acids long. The CDR3 sequence: CASSLGVPYNTGELFF. CDR3 sequence (DNA): TGTGCCAGCAGCTTGGGGGTCCCCTATAACACCGGGGAGCTGTTTTTT. The full variable domain, completed using reference TRBV13 and TRBJ2-2, is AAGVIQSPRHLIKEKRETATLKCYPIPRHDTVYWYQQGPGQDPQFLISFYEKMQSDKGSIPDRFSAQQFSDYHSELNMSSLELGDSALYFCASSLGVPYNTGELFFGEGSRLTVL.

The chain couples TRBV6-1 to TRBJ2-7, with 7 bases fitting TRBD2. The CDR3 is 14 residues long. Per germline, CDR1 MNHNS and CDR2 SASEGT. With 5 bases clipped from V and 2 bases from J, the junction kept 6 bases outside the gene matches. In nucleotides, the CDR3 is TGTGCCAGCAGTCCTTGGGCGGGGGCCTACGAGCAGTACTTC. This gives the protein CASSPWAGAYEQYF.

The chain links TRBV19 to TRBJ2-3; 7 bases map to TRBD2. CDR3 size: 17 residues. V was pared by 1 base and J by 0 bases, with 7 bases of the junction left unmatched. The germline CDR1 and CDR2 sequences are LNHDA and SQIVND (reference sequence). The CDR3 loop reads CASSIGPAGASTDTQYF. In DNA, the CDR3 is TGTGCCAGTAGTATAGGCCCCGCGGGAGCTAGCACAGATACGCAGTATTTT.

V usage is TRBV27 and J usage is TRBJ1-2; 8 nucleotides align to TRBD1. J gave up 0 bases and V 4 bases, and 7 bases lay outside the gene matches. CDR1 is MNHEY, CDR2 SMNVEV, per germline (reference sequence). The CDR3 covers 16 residues. CDR3 DNA: TGTGCCAGCAGTTCCCGAGGGACAGGAGCTAACTATGGCTACACCTTC. Protein product: CASSSRGTGANYGYTF.

This clone was seen once. The rearrangement joins TRBV6-1 to TRBJ2-1; 10 bases line up with TRBD2. Trimming cost V 2 bases and J 9 bases; bases outside gene matches: 13. This CDR3 has 17 amino acids. The germline V gene has CDR1 MNHNS and CDR2 SASEGT. The CDR3 region is CASSEPPWERGGFEQFF. CDR3 bases: TGTGCCAGCAGTGAACCGCCATGGGAGCGGGGGGGCTTTGAGCAGTTCTTC.

The chain recombines TRBV4-1 with TRBJ2-3, with 10 bases matching TRBD1. With V trimmed by 4 bases and J by 4 bases, 5 bases remained unmatched. This CDR3 spans 15 amino acids. Germline CDR1 is MGHRA and CDR2 is YSYEKL. The CDR3 sequence: CASSPLDRGADTQYF. CDR3 sequence (DNA): TGCGCCAGCAGCCCTCTGGACAGGGGGGCAGATACGCAGTATTTT.

The chain combines TRBV30 with TRBJ1-4, with a weak D call TRBD1 (6 bases). V lost 1 base and J lost 11, with 17 bases in between. Germline CDR1 and CDR2: GTSNPN and SVGIG (reference sequence). The CDR3 has 14 residues. This CDR3 is CAWSGGQGTEKLFF. The CDR3 DNA reads TGTGCCTGGAGTGGGGGTCAGGGGACGGAGAAACTGTTTTTT.

This clone was seen a few times. This chain links TRBV4-1 with TRBJ2-7; tentatively, D is TRBD2 (6 bases). CDR1 is MGHRA and CDR2 is YSYEKL in the germline V gene. There are 13 residues in the CDR3. V was cut by 5 bases and J by 4 bases, with 12 bases left in between. CDR3 region: CASSEWRGYEQYF. CDR3 DNA sequence: TGCGCCAGCAGCGAGTGGCGGGGATACGAGCAGTACTTC.

The chain combines TRBV28 with TRBJ2-7; possible D gene TRBD1, 6 bases. The V and J ends lost 6 bases and 0 bases respectively, with 18 bases between them. The CDR3 contains 16 residues. Germline V gene lookup returns CDR1 MDHEN and CDR2 SYDVKM. The CDR3 DNA reads as TGTGCCAGCAGGGTCATAGGGGGAGAGGGCTCCTACGAGCAGTACTTC. Translated, it gives CASRVIGGEGSYEQYF. The whole variable domain, filled in from reference TRBV28 and TRBJ2-7, reads DVKVTQSSRYLVKRTGEKVFLECVQDMDHENMFWYRQDPGLGLRLIYFSYDVKMKEKGDIPEGYSVSREKKERFSLILESASTNQTSMYLCASRVIGGEGSYEQYFGPGTRLTVT.

The chain recombines TRBV30 with TRBJ1-1; the match to TRBD1 covers 7 bases. The CDR3 covers 18 residues. Germline loops: CDR1 GTSNPN, CDR2 SVGIG (reference sequence). The V gene end was trimmed by 0 bases and the J gene end by 5 bases; junction bases not matched to a gene: 18. The CDR3 DNA reads as TGTGCCTGGAGTGTATTGAGCCGCCCTCGACAGGGTTATACTGAAGCTTTCTTT. Translating it yields CAWSVLSRPRQGYTEAFF.

The CDR3 nucleotides read TGTGCCAGCAGCCAAGGGAGACTTCCCACCTACGAGCAGTACTTC. This gives the protein CASSQGRLPTYEQYF. V is TRBV14 and J is TRBJ2-7; no clear D gene. This CDR3 spans 15 amino acids. Looked up from germline, CDR1 is SGHDN and CDR2 is FVKESK. Trimming pared 1 base from V and 2 bases from J, leaving 12 bases between.

The rearrangement joins TRBV2 to TRBJ2-5; D not resolved. The CDR3 is 13 residues long. The ends were cut back, 5 bases at V and 4 bases at J, with 11 bases in the middle. Germline assignment: CDR1 SNHLY and CDR2 FYNNEI. CDR3 bases: TGTGCCAGCAGTAGGCTCGGTCGAGAGACCCAGTACTTC. It specifies CASSRLGRETQYF.

The chain joins TRBV12-5 to TRBJ2-7; TRBD1 or TRBD2 may be the D gene (5 bases each). This CDR3 has 18 residues. V was pared by 1 base and J by 4 bases, with 23 bases between. Per germline, CDR1 LGHNT and CDR2 FRNRAP. Written as DNA, the CDR3 is TGTGCTAGTGGTTTGGCGGGACGGAATATGATGGGGCGATACGAGCAGTACTTC. This translates into CASGLAGRNMMGRYEQYF.

The chain links TRBV28 to TRBJ2-7; TRBD1 agrees at 7 bases. The CDR3 contains 15 residues. V was pared by 6 bases and J by 1 base, with 9 bases of the junction left unmatched. CDR1 and CDR2 (germline): MDHEN, SYDVKM. CDR3 sequence: CASRPDRASSYEQYF. The CDR3 DNA is TGTGCCAGCAGACCCGACAGGGCGTCGTCCTACGAGCAGTACTTC.

This clone has just one count. This sequence joins TRBV6-4 and TRBJ1-5; a possible D gene is TRBD1 (6 bases). The length of the CDR3 is 15 residues. V shed 5 bases and J shed 2 bases, with 13 bases lying between them. Looked up from germline, CDR1 is MRHNA and CDR2 is SNTAGT. CDR3 sequence reads: CASSWTVSCNQPQHF. CDR3 nucleotides: TGTGCCAGCAGTTGGACAGTAAGTTGCAATCAGCCCCAGCATTTT.